Shown below are 8 T cell receptor beta chains from a single sample sequenced in a study of graft-versus-host responses after intestinal transplantation. These receptors have no known antigen. Sequencing used immunoSEQ multiplex PCR; TCRdb keeps in-frame clones, though not all of them. The table shows about 99,000 clones, with more than 75% occurring only once. Specimen: unstimulated CD4+ T cells sorted from spleen or lymph node cells, collected before intestinal transplant. These receptors were taken from a human donor who received an intestinal transplant.

This chain joins TRBV10-3 and TRBJ2-2; 8 bases align to TRBD1. The CDR3 runs 14 residues. From germline, CDR1 is ENHRY and CDR2 SYGVKD. V dropped 8 bases and J dropped 0; count of bases not matched to a gene: 2. The CDR3 here is CAISGQANTGELFF. The CDR3 DNA reads TGTGCCATCTCGGGACAGGCGAACACCGGGGAGCTGTTTTTT.

This clone was picked up a small number of times. The same CDR3 can be traced to other DNA sequences in this sample. This chain uses TRBV6-5 with TRBJ1-6; 7 bases line up with TRBD1. V was pared by 6 bases and J by 3 bases, with 2 bases of the junction left unmatched. CDR1 is MNHEY and CDR2 is SVGAGI in the germline V gene. The CDR3 has 14 amino acids. CDR3 in amino acids: CASRGQNYNSPLHF. Written as DNA, the CDR3 is TGTGCCAGCAGGGGACAGAACTATAATTCACCCCTCCACTTT.

The chain uses TRBV4-1 and TRBJ2-5; 14 bases match TRBD2. Trimming at V came to 0 bases and at J to 5 bases, leaving 5 bases not matched to a gene. Germline loops: CDR1 MGHRA, CDR2 YSYEKL. The CDR3 consists of 17 residues. For the CDR3, the DNA is TGCGCCAGCAGCCAAGATCGGGGACTAGCGGGGGTGGAGACCCAGTACTTC. Amino acids: CASSQDRGLAGVETQYF.

The V gene is TRBV7-2, the J gene TRBJ2-1; either TRBD1 or TRBD2 may supply D (5 bases each). From germline, CDR1 is SGHTA and CDR2 FQGNSA. The V gene lost 6 bases and the J gene lost 8 bases, with 11 bases spanning the gap. CDR3 size: 12 residues. The CDR3 DNA follows: TGTGCCAGCAGATCGTTGGGGGATGAGCAGTTCTTC. The encoded protein is CASRSLGDEQFF. Full variable domain (remainder filled in from reference TRBV7-2 and TRBJ2-1): GAGVSQSPSNKVTEKGKDVELRCDPISGHTALYWYRQSLGQGLEFLIYFQGNSAPDKSGLPSDRFSAERTGGSVSTLTIQRTQQEDSAVYLCASRSLGDEQFFGPGTRLTVL.

V is TRBV5-1 and J is TRBJ2-2; no clear D. The V gene lost 1 base and the J gene lost 7 bases, with 2 bases spanning the gap. The germline V gene encodes CDR1 SGHRS and CDR2 YFSETQ. The CDR3 length is 11 residues. Here the CDR3 DNA reads TGCGCCAGCAGCTTGCTCGGGGAGCTGTTTTTT. Protein: CASSLLGELFF.

The chain has TRBV11-2 and TRBJ2-7; D is perhaps TRBD1 or TRBD2 (5 bases each). The CDR3 extends over 15 amino acids. Trimming removed 6 bases at V and 2 bases at J, with 17 bases between. Germline CDR1 reads SGHAT; CDR2 reads FQNNGV. CDR3 region: CASSDFDGTAYEQYF. The CDR3 DNA reads as TGTGCCAGCAGTGATTTCGATGGGACGGCCTACGAGCAGTACTTC.

The gene calls are TRBV5-1 and TRBJ2-7; D gene uncertain. Trimming shortened V by 3 bases and J by 0 bases, and 7 bases separated the two germline ends. The length of the CDR3 is 13 residues. Germline V lookup: CDR1 SGHRS, CDR2 YFSETQ. CDR3 protein: CASSYGYSYEQYF. The CDR3 DNA reads as TGCGCCAGCAGCTACGGCTACTCCTACGAGCAGTACTTC.

This clone is deemed medium-sized. The chain combines TRBV4-1 with TRBJ2-7; the D gene is possibly TRBD2 (5 bases). This CDR3 comprises 14 residues. The germline V gene encodes CDR1 MGHRA and CDR2 YSYEKL. The ends were cut back, 4 bases at V and 0 bases at J, with 10 bases in the middle. CDR3 nucleotide sequence: TGCGCCAGCAGCCTAGAGGGAAGCTCCTACGAGCAGTACTTC. It translates to CASSLEGSSYEQYF.